What follows describes a single T cell receptor beta chain. These data come from a study of OX40 agonist ivuxolimab in advanced cancers. About the study: It was ivuxolimab, an agonistic anti-OX40 (CD134) antibody, that patients were treated with.

CDR1 is SNHLY and CDR2 is FYNNEI in the germline V gene. Trimming left V 3 bases short and J 0 bases short, with 12 bases between. The CDR3 is made up of 16 amino acids. The protocol was immunoSEQ multiplex PCR, while the TCRdb copy is restricted to in-frame clones and leaves out a portion. The table has 42,000 or so clones, 80% to 90% seen once; the top ten hold around 4.6%. This TCR derives from an adult with an advanced solid tumor such as melanoma, head and neck, liver or kidney cancer. The chain has TRBV2 and TRBJ1-3; D is unresolved. The sample here was CD4+ or CD8+ T cells sorted from blood, taken in a trial of the OX40 agonist ivuxolimab. CDR3 nucleotides: TGTGCCAGCAGTGATCCGGGCCTTATCTCTGGAAACACCATATATTTT. It translates to CASSDPGLISGNTIYF.